This TCR beta chain was recorded in a study of graft-versus-host responses after intestinal transplantation. Using immunoSEQ multiplex PCR, the repertoire was profiled, and TCRdb retains in-frame clones only, with some absent. Here the sample spans several thousand clones, more than 20% being singletons. CDR1 is SGHTA, CDR2 FQGNSA, per germline. V was pared by 3 bases and J by 7 bases, with 12 bases between. The CDR3 is made up of 13 amino acids. The source was alloreactive CD4+ T cells from a mixed lymphocyte reaction culture, collected before transplantation. Subset: CFSE-low proliferating T cells sorted from roughly six-day pre-transplant mixed lymphocyte reaction (GvH or HvG direction). This receptor was identified in a human patient who was an organ donor for intestinal transplantation. The J gene is TRBJ1-2, the V gene TRBV7-2; tentatively, D is TRBD1 (5 bases). CDR3 in amino acids: CASSLGGGAGYTF. For the CDR3, the DNA is TGTGCCAGCAGCTTGGGGGGGGGAGCTGGCTACACCTTC.